The 23 T cell receptor beta chains given below trace back to one sample, sequenced in a study of PD-L1 blockade in urothelial cancer. The table came from immunoSEQ multiplex PCR; TCRdb's copy has only in-frame clones and leaves some out. The sample has around 26,000 clones, 80% to 90% seen once. The sequences come from PBMCs, collected around atezolizumab (anti-PD-L1) treatment. Receptors originate from a man aged 60 to 69 with urothelial cancer.

CDR3 coding DNA: TGTGCCAGCAGCTTAGCGCATAGTTTTACCGCAGGGGGCAGGACTGAAGCTTTCTTT. Its translation: CASSLAHSFTAGGRTEAFF. V is TRBV7-9 and J is TRBJ1-1; 8 bases agree with TRBD1. CDR1 and CDR2 from the germline V gene are SEHNR and FQNEAQ (reference sequence). CDR3 size: 19 residues. V was pared by 0 bases and J by 5 bases, with 17 bases of the junction left unmatched.

The rearrangement uses TRBV20-1 and TRBJ2-5; possible D gene TRBD1, 5 bases. The germline V gene has CDR1 DFQATT and CDR2 SNEGSKA (reference sequence). Trimming removed 4 bases at V and 7 bases at J, with 10 bases between. CDR3 length: 11 amino acids. CDR3 DNA: TGCAGTGCTACTACCCAGGGGACCCAGTACTTC. It codes for CSATTQGTQYF.

CDR3: CASSQALGTGKGTEAFF. The CDR3, as DNA: TGTGCCAGCAGCCAGGCCCTCGGGACAGGGAAAGGGACTGAAGCTTTCTTT. The chain employs TRBV9 and TRBJ1-1; 9 bases line up with TRBD1. Germline CDR1 is SGDLS and CDR2 is YYNGEE. The CDR3 is 17 amino acids. Trimming removed 4 bases from V and 5 bases from J; junction bases left unmatched: 15.

The chain employs TRBV9 and TRBJ1-6; D is possibly TRBD1 (5 bases). This CDR3 has 15 amino acids. The V and J ends lost 3 bases and 6 bases respectively, with 13 bases between them. Germline CDR1 SGDLS, CDR2 YYNGEE. The chain's CDR3 is CASSAVGTVNSPLHF. CDR3 nucleotides: TGTGCCAGCAGCGCCGTCGGGACTGTTAATTCACCCCTCCACTTT.

Here the CDR3 reads CASSVEQAQETQYF. CDR3 DNA sequence: TGTGCCAGCAGCGTAGAACAGGCGCAAGAGACCCAGTACTTC. V gene TRBV9 combines with J gene TRBJ2-5, with TRBD1 as a possible D gene (5 bases). Trimming left V 0 bases short and J 2 bases short, with 8 bases between. This CDR3 has 14 residues. CDR1 is SGDLS, CDR2 YYNGEE, per germline.

V gene TRBV19 combines with J gene TRBJ1-1, with 8 nucleotides matching TRBD1. Germline loops: CDR1 LNHDA, CDR2 SQIVND (reference sequence). The V segment lost 4 bases and the J segment 0 bases; nucleotides outside the gene matches: 7. The CDR3 consists of 16 residues. The CDR3 coding sequence is TGTGCCAGTAGTACCCGACAGGGGACGATGAACACTGAAGCTTTCTTT. Translated, it gives CASSTRQGTMNTEAFF.

This clone appeared a few times. Here the CDR3 reads CASSETQVLYTIYF. The CDR3 region has the DNA TGTGCCAGCAGTGAAACACAGGTTTTATACACCATATATTTT. This sequence joins TRBV2 and TRBJ1-3, with a tentative D call TRBD1 (5 bases). The CDR3 covers 14 residues. Germline V CDR1 and CDR2: SNHLY, FYNNEI. V was clipped by 2 bases and J by 8 bases, with 13 bases between them.

The V gene is TRBV7-8, the J gene TRBJ1-2; 11 bases are a match to TRBD1. This CDR3 comprises 15 residues. The junction had 11 bases not matched to a gene; V was cut back by 7 bases and J by 7 bases. Germline lookup yields CDR1 SGHVS and CDR2 FQNEAQ. The CDR3: CASTISGQGATGYTF. CDR3 DNA sequence: TGTGCCAGCACCATTAGTGGACAGGGGGCAACTGGCTACACCTTC.

The genes are TRBV7-2 and TRBJ1-3; 11 nucleotides line up with TRBD1. Germline V lookup: CDR1 SGHTA, CDR2 FQGNSA. V lost 5 bases, J lost 4 bases, and 10 bases stayed unmatched. The CDR3 is 17 amino acids. The CDR3: CASSPRTGGAEGNTIYF. The CDR3 DNA follows: TGTGCCAGCAGCCCCCGGACAGGGGGCGCTGAGGGAAACACCATATATTTT.

This clone appeared a few times. This sequence joins TRBV10-3 and TRBJ1-5; D is unresolved. The length of the CDR3 is 14 residues. Trimming stripped 4 bases from V and 5 bases from J, with 12 bases between. CDR1 is ENHRY, CDR2 SYGVKD, per germline. The CDR3 DNA reads TGTGCCATCAGTGTCTACGAAAGTCATCAGCCCCAGCATTTT. Translating it yields CAISVYESHQPQHF.

The chain joins TRBV19 to TRBJ1-1; D gene ambiguous. The CDR3 has 14 residues. V shed 1 base and J shed 1 base, with 7 bases lying between them. CDR1 and CDR2 from the germline V gene are LNHDA and SQIVND (reference sequence). The DNA for the CDR3 is TGTGCCAGTAGTATAGGTGCAGGGAACACTGAAGCTTTCTTT. Its translation: CASSIGAGNTEAFF.

The V and J genes are TRBV5-4 and TRBJ1-1; 9 bases agree with TRBD1. The CDR3 totals 14 residues. Germline CDR1 SGHNT, CDR2 YYREEE (reference sequence). J lost 6 bases, V lost 2 bases, and 5 bases had no gene match. CDR3 in amino acids: CASSLGQGTSEAFF. The CDR3 DNA follows: TGTGCCAGCAGCTTAGGACAGGGGACCTCTGAAGCTTTCTTT.

This chain links TRBV7-9 with TRBJ1-5, with D possibly matching TRBD1 (5 bases). This CDR3 is built from 17 residues. CDR1 is SEHNR and CDR2 is FQNEAQ in the germline V gene (reference sequence). The V end lost 1 base, the J end lost 0 bases, and 13 bases lay between the germline ends. The CDR3 reads CASSLGGARYSNQPQHF. CDR3 coding DNA: TGTGCCAGCAGCTTAGGCGGGGCGAGATATAGCAATCAGCCCCAGCATTTT.

The V and J genes are TRBV7-2 and TRBJ2-7; 13 bases are shared with TRBD2. With V trimmed by 5 bases and J by 4 bases, 8 bases remained unmatched. Germline V gives CDR1 SGHTA, CDR2 FQGNSA. CDR3 size: 16 residues. The CDR3 protein is CASSLRTSGGRYEQYF. Written as DNA, the CDR3 is TGTGCCAGCAGCCTACGGACTAGCGGGGGACGATACGAGCAGTACTTC.

The CDR3 bases are TGCGCCAGCAGCCATGGGCCCGCGGGCACTGAAGCTTTCTTT. This sequence encodes CASSHGPAGTEAFF. This rearrangement joins TRBV4-1 to TRBJ1-1; no clear D. The CDR3 length is 14 residues. V lost 3 bases and J lost 4, with 12 bases in between. CDR1 and CDR2 (germline): MGHRA, YSYEKL.

V usage is TRBV6-1 and J usage is TRBJ1-1; D gene unclear. Trimming removed 0 bases from V and 0 bases from J, with 11 bases in between. Germline V gives CDR1 MNHNS, CDR2 SASEGT. The CDR3 runs 16 residues. In DNA, the CDR3 is TGTGCCAGCAGTGAAGCTGTTAGCCTTTTGAACACTGAAGCTTTCTTT. Protein: CASSEAVSLLNTEAFF.

The V gene is TRBV5-1, the J gene TRBJ1-5, with 10 bases identical to TRBD1. The ends lost 0 bases at V and 6 bases at J; junction bases unmatched: 3. Per germline, CDR1 SGHRS and CDR2 YFSETQ. The CDR3 is 15 amino acids. The CDR3, as DNA: TGCGCCAGCAGCTTGGAAGGGACAGGGGTTCAGCCCCAGCATTTT. Amino acid sequence: CASSLEGTGVQPQHF.

CDR3 nucleotide sequence: TGCGCCAGCAGTCGGACAGGGGGAGGAAACATTCAGTACTTC. It codes for CASSRTGGGNIQYF. The chain joins TRBV10-1 to TRBJ2-4; 10 bases match TRBD1. Germline assignment: CDR1 WNHNN and CDR2 SYGVQD (reference sequence). The V and J ends lost 5 bases and 6 bases, in that order; junction bases with no gene match: 4. The CDR3 consists of 14 residues.

The chain carries TRBV7-6 and TRBJ2-7; 7 bases align to TRBD2. This CDR3 has 12 amino acids. CDR1 SGHVS and CDR2 FNYEAQ come from the germline V gene. V shed 4 bases, J shed 5 bases, and the junction held 2 bases outside the gene matches. CDR3 loop: CASSWGGNEQYF. For the CDR3, the DNA is TGTGCCAGCAGCTGGGGAGGGAACGAGCAGTACTTC.

This clone appeared once. The chain uses TRBV7-2 and TRBJ1-6, with D tentatively TRBD1 (6 bases). This CDR3 is 16 amino acids long. Germline V gives CDR1 SGHTA, CDR2 FQGNSA. The V end lost 5 bases, the J end lost 5 bases, and 16 bases lay between the germline ends. CDR3 DNA: TGTGCCAGCAGCCCAAATACGGGGGGCGATAATTCACCCCTCCACTTT. It specifies CASSPNTGGDNSPLHF. The whole variable domain, filled in from reference TRBV7-2 and TRBJ1-6, reads GAGVSQSPSNKVTEKGKDVELRCDPISGHTALYWYRQSLGQGLEFLIYFQGNSAPDKSGLPSDRFSAERTGGSVSTLTIQRTQQEDSAVYLCASSPNTGGDNSPLHFGNGTRLTVT.

The chain has TRBV5-1 and TRBJ1-2, with 9 bases identical to TRBD1. V shed 3 bases, J shed 4 bases, and the junction held 4 bases outside the gene matches. The CDR3 totals 14 residues. Germline V gene data show CDR1 as SGHRS and CDR2 as YFSETQ. The CDR3 sequence is CASSYDRGAYGYTF. The DNA of the CDR3 is TGCGCCAGCAGCTACGACAGGGGGGCCTATGGCTACACCTTC. Full variable domain (outside the CDR3, taken from reference TRBV5-1 and TRBJ1-2): KAGVTQTPRYLIKTRGQQVTLSCSPISGHRSVSWYQQTPGQGLQFLFEYFSETQRNKGNFPGRFSGRQFSNSRSEMNVSTLELGDSALYLCASSYDRGAYGYTFGSGTRLTVV.

The CDR3 loop reads CAWRDGTGRQEQFF. The CDR3 nucleotides read TGTGCCTGGAGGGATGGGACAGGGCGTCAGGAGCAGTTCTTC. V usage is TRBV30 and J usage is TRBJ2-1; 9 nucleotides agree with TRBD1. Germline-derived CDR1 and CDR2 are GTSNPN and SVGIG (reference sequence). The junction had 10 bases not matched to a gene; V was cut back by 3 bases and J by 10 bases. The CDR3 is 14 residues long.

This chain connects TRBV18 to TRBJ2-2; possibly TRBD1 for D (6 bases). Trimming shortened V by 2 bases and J by 5 bases, and 6 bases separated the two germline ends. This CDR3 spans 13 amino acids. CDR1 is KGHSH, CDR2 LQKENI, per germline. The CDR3 coding sequence is TGTGCCAGCTCACCAGGACAGACCGGGGAGCTGTTTTTT. The encoded protein is CASSPGQTGELFF.